What follows are 30 T cell receptor beta chains derived from one specimen sequenced in a study of cytomegalovirus exposure and HLA in healthy donors. In the PCR, 60 Vbeta and 13 Jbeta primers were used. The protocol was immunoSEQ multiplex PCR, while the TCRdb copy is restricted to in-frame clones and leaves out a portion. The top ten clones hold 2% to 2.5% of a sample with approximately 100,000 clones, around 67% of them seen once. The sequenced sample was PBMCs. The receptor set was obtained from a man aged 45-60 years in good health and CMV-seronegative.

This chain links TRBV4-1 with TRBJ2-3; D perhaps matches TRBD2 (5 bases). The germline gives CDR1 MGHRA, CDR2 YSYEKL. The CDR3 has 16 amino acids. Trimming cost V 6 bases and J 4 bases, with 20 bases left between them. CDR3: CASRPRAGLGSDTQYF. The CDR3 region has the DNA TGCGCCAGCAGACCACGGGCGGGTCTAGGATCAGATACGCAGTATTTT.

The V call is TRBV7-6, the J call TRBJ2-3; 10 bases line up with TRBD2. Germline V lookup: CDR1 SGHVS, CDR2 FNYEAQ. This CDR3 is built from 16 residues. With V trimmed by 5 bases and J by 1 base, 6 bases remained unmatched. In nucleotides, the CDR3 is TGTGCCAGCAGCCTTTGGACTAGCGGTCGCACAGATACGCAGTATTTT. It translates to CASSLWTSGRTDTQYF. Full variable domain (missing parts from reference TRBV7-6 and TRBJ2-3): GAGVSQSPRYKVTKRGQDVALRCDPISGHVSLYWYRQALGQGPEFLTYFNYEAQQDKSGLPNDRFSAERPEGSISTLTIQRTEQRDSAMYRCASSLWTSGRTDTQYFGPGTRLTVL.

V usage is TRBV5-5 and J usage is TRBJ1-4, with 7 nucleotides matching TRBD1. The CDR3 runs 15 residues. Losses at the gene ends were 3 bases for V and 3 bases for J; bases not matched to a gene: 5. Germline CDR1 and CDR2: SGHKS and YYEKEE (reference sequence). This chain's CDR3 is CASSSTGTANEKLFF. CDR3 bases: TGTGCCAGCAGCTCGACGGGGACAGCTAATGAAAAACTGTTTTTT.

J is TRBJ1-4 and V is TRBV18, with D possibly being TRBD1 (6 bases). Germline V CDR1 and CDR2: KGHSH, LQKENI. V was clipped by 5 bases and J by 8 bases, with 12 bases between them. This CDR3 has 13 amino acids. The CDR3 DNA sequence: TGTGCCAGCTCATCCAGGGGAGACGAAAAACTGTTTTTT. Amino acids: CASSSRGDEKLFF.

The chain's CDR3 is CASSSTGGNQPQHF. The CDR3 DNA follows: TGTGCCAGCAGTAGTACAGGGGGCAATCAGCCCCAGCATTTT. V gene TRBV28 combines with J gene TRBJ1-5, with 7 bases matching TRBD1. Germline CDR1 and CDR2: MDHEN and SYDVKM. The junction had 3 bases not matched to a gene; V was cut back by 5 bases and J by 2 bases. The CDR3 runs 14 residues.

This clone has just a few counts. CDR3 DNA sequence: TGTGCCAGCAGCTCCGATCGGAGGGGAGTAGGCACTGAAGCTTTCTTT. Protein sequence: CASSSDRRGVGTEAFF. The rearrangement links TRBV5-5 to TRBJ1-1, with D maybe TRBD1 (5 bases). The CDR3 has 16 residues. Germline V gene data show CDR1 as SGHKS and CDR2 as YYEKEE (reference sequence). V was pared by 3 bases and J by 4 bases, with 19 bases between.

This clone appeared a few times. CDR3 residues: CASGTFGGRDTGELFF. The CDR3 DNA reads TGTGCTAGTGGCACGTTTGGGGGCAGGGACACCGGGGAGCTGTTTTTT. The chain joins TRBV12-5 to TRBJ2-2, with D perhaps matching TRBD1 (6 bases). This CDR3 region has 16 residues. V lost 6 bases to trimming and J lost 3 bases, with 17 bases between them. CDR1 LGHNT and CDR2 FRNRAP come from the germline V gene.

The V call is TRBV4-1, the J call TRBJ1-4; TRBD1 matches 10 bases. The CDR3 covers 14 residues. Germline trimming cut 4 bases from V and 8 bases from J; bases unmatched to any gene: 4. In germline, CDR1 is MGHRA, CDR2 YSYEKL. In DNA form, the CDR3 reads TGCGCCAGCAGCCGCGGGACAGGGGAAGAAAAACTGTTTTTT. Translation gives CASSRGTGEEKLFF.

The chain employs TRBV15 and TRBJ2-1; possibly TRBD1 for D (5 bases). Germline-derived CDR1 and CDR2 are LNHNV and YYDKDF (reference sequence). V lost 1 base and J lost 8, with 15 bases in between. The CDR3 sequence is 15 residues long. CDR3 DNA sequence: TGTGCCACCAGCAGAGCTAGGGGCCTTACACATGAGCAGTTCTTC. This codes for CATSRARGLTHEQFF. The full variable domain, its missing parts supplied by reference TRBV15 and TRBJ2-1, is DAMVIQNPRYQVTQFGKPVTLSCSQTLNHNVMYWYQQKSSQAPKLLFHYYDKDFNNEADTPDNFQSRRPNTSFCFLDIRSPGLGDTAMYLCATSRARGLTHEQFFGPGTRLTVL.

J is TRBJ1-2 and V is TRBV28; 10 bases line up with TRBD1. V lost 2 bases and J lost 1; bases outside the gene matches: 4. Germline-derived CDR1 and CDR2 are MDHEN and SYDVKM. The length of the CDR3 is 16 residues. CDR3 amino acids: CASSLPGQGVNYGYTF. CDR3 bases: TGTGCCAGCAGTTTACCCGGACAGGGGGTTAACTATGGCTACACCTTC.

CDR3 region: CASSPGTDHQPQHF. The CDR3 region has the DNA TGCGCCAGCAGCCCCGGGACAGACCATCAGCCCCAGCATTTT. V usage is TRBV5-1 and J usage is TRBJ1-5, with 7 bases lining up with TRBD1. V lost 4 bases, J lost 5 bases, and 6 bases stayed unmatched. The CDR3 length is 14 residues. Germline assignment: CDR1 SGHRS and CDR2 YFSETQ.

The V and J genes are TRBV7-9 and TRBJ2-5, with 10 nucleotides matching TRBD1. With the DNA end fitting TRBJ2-7 better, the J assignment may be wrong. The CDR3 covers 14 residues. Germline V lookup: CDR1 SEHNR, CDR2 FQNEAQ (reference sequence). CDR3 DNA: TGTGCCAGCAGCTCCGGACAGGGGGGGTACGAGCAGTACTTC. Its translation is CASSSGQGGYEQYF.

The chain recombines TRBV6-1 with TRBJ2-7, with 13 bases aligning to TRBD2. J was trimmed by 5 bases and V by 7 bases; bases with no gene match: 8. The CDR3 runs to 15 residues. Per germline, CDR1 MNHNS and CDR2 SASEGT. As DNA, the CDR3 is TGTGCCAGCACCAGACTAGCGGGGGGCCGAGACGAGCAGTACTTC. Protein product: CASTRLAGGRDEQYF.

This clone was recorded once. The V gene is TRBV27, the J gene TRBJ2-1, with 9 bases that match TRBD2. Per the germline V gene, CDR1 is MNHEY and CDR2 is SMNVEV (reference sequence). The V gene end was trimmed by 7 bases and the J gene end by 9 bases; junction bases not matched to a gene: 16. CDR3 length: 16 amino acids. The chain's CDR3 is CASMKRGALAGGEQFF. CDR3 bases: TGTGCCAGCATGAAGCGGGGGGCCTTGGCCGGAGGTGAGCAGTTCTTC.

CDR3 DNA: TGTGCCAGCAGCTTGGGGACAGGGGCTCAAGGAAACACCATATATTTT. This encodes CASSLGTGAQGNTIYF. The chain is built from TRBV13 and TRBJ1-3, with 10 bases lining up with TRBD1. V trimming: 3 bases; J trimming: 4 bases; junction bases outside the gene matches: 6. Per germline, CDR1 PRHDT and CDR2 FYEKMQ (reference sequence). This CDR3 comprises 16 residues.

The chain carries TRBV28 and TRBJ1-4; 9 bases match TRBD1. The J segment lost 7 bases and the V segment lost 3 bases, leaving 6 bases of the junction unmatched. This CDR3 is 15 amino acids long. CDR1 is MDHEN and CDR2 is SYDVKM in the germline V gene. CDR3 amino acids: CASSFRDREGEKLFF. Written as DNA, the CDR3 is TGTGCCAGCAGTTTCAGGGACAGGGAGGGTGAAAAACTGTTTTTT.

This clone was seen only a few times. The chain combines TRBV18 with TRBJ1-1; 12 bases agree with TRBD1. Germline V gives CDR1 KGHSH, CDR2 LQKENI. V was clipped by 0 bases and J by 2 bases; unmatched bases: 4. The CDR3 consists of 17 residues. Written as DNA, the CDR3 is TGTGCCAGCTCACCACCCGGGACAGGGGGCTTAAACACTGAAGCTTTCTTT. Translation: CASSPPGTGGLNTEAFF.

The CDR3 DNA sequence: TGTGCCAGCAGCCAGGCGGGGTATAGCAATCAGCCCCAGCATTTT. It specifies CASSQAGYSNQPQHF. This sequence joins TRBV5-5 and TRBJ1-5; D gene ambiguous. The CDR3 spans 15 residues. Germline CDR1 reads SGHKS; CDR2 reads YYEKEE (reference sequence). V gave up 4 bases and J gave up 0 bases, with 11 bases separating them.

The chain has TRBV28 and TRBJ1-5, with TRBD1 matching over 12 bases. Germline lookup yields CDR1 MDHEN and CDR2 SYDVKM. This CDR3 comprises 18 residues. The V and J ends lost 6 bases and 5 bases, in that order; junction bases with no gene match: 14. The CDR3 protein is CASSLARIGTGGDQPQHF. DNA for the CDR3: TGTGCCAGCAGCCTGGCCCGGATTGGGACAGGGGGCGATCAGCCCCAGCATTTT.

The chain recombines TRBV28 with TRBJ2-3, with 11 bases lining up with TRBD2. Germline V lookup: CDR1 MDHEN, CDR2 SYDVKM. With 3 bases clipped from V and 6 bases from J, the junction kept 11 bases outside the gene matches. CDR3 length: 17 residues. Written as DNA, the CDR3 is TGTGCCAGCAGTTTGTTCGCTAGCGGGGGGAGGGGTGATACGCAGTATTTT. It encodes CASSLFASGGRGDTQYF.

The gene calls are TRBV6-6 and TRBJ2-7, with 8 bases that match TRBD1. Germline V lookup: CDR1 MNHNY, CDR2 SVGAGI (reference sequence). The CDR3 contains 13 residues. V lost 11 bases to trimming and J lost 3 bases; unmatched junction nucleotides: 9. The CDR3 loop is CAVGQGRVYEQYF. CDR3 sequence (DNA): TGTGCCGTAGGACAGGGAAGGGTCTACGAGCAGTACTTC.

CDR3 protein: CASSSKGRNTEAFF. The CDR3 nucleotides read TGTGCCAGCAGCTCAAAGGGGCGGAACACTGAAGCTTTCTTT. The chain uses TRBV5-6 and TRBJ1-1; tentatively, D is TRBD1 (5 bases). With 3 bases removed from V and 1 base from J, the gap between germline ends came to 10 bases. Per germline, CDR1 SGHDT and CDR2 YYEEEE. This CDR3 region has 14 residues.

This chain links TRBV4-2 with TRBJ2-1; D call uncertain. CDR3 length: 12 residues. Germline values: CDR1 LGHNA, CDR2 YNFKEQ. The V gene lost 2 bases and the J gene lost 4 bases, with 3 bases spanning the gap. CDR3 amino acids: CASSQRYNEQFF. As DNA, the CDR3 is TGTGCCAGCAGCCAACGTTACAATGAGCAGTTCTTC.

With respect to this clone: Germline is not matched at one junction end, which may reflect a read error. The CDR3 spells CASNIAGSSGANVLTF. DNA of the CDR3: TGTGCCAGTAATATAGCGGGGAGCTCTGGGGCCAACGTCCTGACTTTC. The chain uses TRBV19 and TRBJ2-6; 8 positions match TRBD2. Germline V gene data show CDR1 as LNHDA and CDR2 as SQIVND (reference sequence). There are 16 residues in the CDR3.

The V call is TRBV28, the J call TRBJ2-6, with D uncertain. The CDR3 is 13 amino acids. Per germline, CDR1 MDHEN and CDR2 SYDVKM. The V end lost 2 bases, the J end lost 4 bases, and 3 bases lay between the germline ends. The CDR3 spells CASSLGGANVLTF. The CDR3 coding sequence is TGTGCCAGCAGTTTAGGCGGGGCCAACGTCCTGACTTTC.

V gene TRBV7-9 combines with J gene TRBJ2-7, with D perhaps TRBD1 (6 bases). In germline, CDR1 is SEHNR, CDR2 FQNEAQ (reference sequence). This CDR3 is built from 15 residues. The V end was cut by 4 bases, the J end by 2 bases, with 15 bases between. The CDR3 nucleotides are TGTGCCAGCAGCTCGCACCGGGACAATGCCTACGAGCAGTACTTC. This gives the protein CASSSHRDNAYEQYF.

V is TRBV9 and J is TRBJ1-1, with D hard to call. The CDR3 covers 15 residues. V was cut by 3 bases and J by 3 bases, with 15 bases left in between. CDR1 and CDR2 from the germline V gene are SGDLS and YYNGEE. The CDR3 loop is CASSADLAVDTEAFF. The CDR3 nucleotides are TGTGCCAGCAGCGCCGACCTGGCGGTTGACACTGAAGCTTTCTTT. Full variable domain (missing parts from reference TRBV9 and TRBJ1-1): DSGVTQTPKHLITATGQRVTLRCSPRSGDLSVYWYQQSLDQGLQFLIQYYNGEERAKGNILERFSAQQFPDLHSELNLSSLELGDSALYFCASSADLAVDTEAFFGQGTRLTVV.

The chain carries TRBV19 and TRBJ2-7, with D possibly being TRBD2 (6 bases). V gave up 3 bases and J gave up 3 bases, with 12 bases separating them. Germline CDR1 is LNHDA and CDR2 is SQIVND (reference sequence). CDR3 size: 14 residues. CDR3 residues: CASSIGISGYEQYF. CDR3 coding DNA: TGTGCCAGTAGTATTGGTATTAGCGGCTACGAGCAGTACTTC.

The rearrangement joins TRBV19 to TRBJ2-7, with D tentatively TRBD1 (6 bases). Trimming pared 2 bases from V and 4 bases from J, leaving 18 bases between. The CDR3 is made up of 16 amino acids. Germline CDR1 LNHDA, CDR2 SQIVND (reference sequence). Written as DNA, the CDR3 is TGTGCCAGTAGTATATCCCCTACAGGGATTCGGTACGAGCAGTACTTC. Translating it yields CASSISPTGIRYEQYF. Combining the CDR3 with reference TRBV19 and TRBJ2-7 gives the whole variable domain DGGITQSPKYLFRKEGQNVTLSCEQNLNHDAMYWYRQDPGQGLRLIYYSQIVNDFQKGDIAEGYSVSREKKESFPLTVTSAQKNPTAFYLCASSISPTGIRYEQYFGPGTRLTVT.

This sequence joins TRBV2 and TRBJ2-1; 8 nucleotides align to TRBD1. This CDR3 has 16 amino acids. Germline V gene data show CDR1 as SNHLY and CDR2 as FYNNEI. Trimming took 6 bases from V and 6 from J; bases not matched to a gene: 13. In DNA, the CDR3 is TGTGCCAGCAGGGACAGGGACTCCAAAGTTCGCAATGAGCAGTTCTTC. Protein: CASRDRDSKVRNEQFF.